This TCR beta chain was sequenced in a study of CD8 T cells in Susac syndrome. The germline V and J ends were trimmed by 7 bases and 1 base, with 10 bases remaining between them. This CDR3 has 14 amino acids. Germline lookup yields CDR1 SEHNR and CDR2 FQNEAQ (reference sequence). Reverse transcription used roughly 0.45 to 1 ug RNA and random hexamers. An immunoSEQ multiplex PCR generated amplified TCR beta CDR3 products spanning 54 Vbeta and 13 Jbeta. TCRdb called the immunoSEQ multiplex PCR reads again in MiXCR, with one record for every CDR3 protein. The sample consists of 130,000 or so distinct CDR3 sequences, around 94% of them appearing once. Healthy donors constituted the controls, which were matched for age and sex. TEMRA cells were FACS-enriched, while CD8+ and CD4+ T cells were negatively isolated.

The V and J genes are TRBV7-9 and TRBJ2-2; weak D call: TRBD1 (5 bases). Specimen: CD4+ T cells from PBMCs. This clonotype was obtained from a human donor in good health. The CDR3 loop is CASTGAENTGELFF. CDR3 bases: TGTGCCAGCACTGGGGCAGAGAACACCGGGGAGCTGTTTTTT. Filled out from reference TRBV7-9 and TRBJ2-2, the complete variable domain reads DTGVSQNPRHKITKRGQNVTFRCDPISEHNRLYWYRQTLGQGPEFLTYFQNEAQLEKSRLLSDRFSAERPKGSFSTLEIQRTEQGDSAMYLCASTGAENTGELFFGEGSRLTVL.